These 7 T cell receptor beta chains originate from one sample sequenced in a study of blood T cells in healthy people across ages (dated by TCRdb to the mid-2010s). Library preparation employed 5' RACE. Sequencing took place on an Illumina HiSeq 2500. A second PCR of roughly 6 to 11 cycles was run with a J-beta primer mix and a sample-barcoded 5' primer. TCRdb cleaned the public reads at Q25 with fastp, built clones with MiXCR and kept in-frame beta chains. Each CDR3 protein appears once, grouped with its most common genes and DNA. Here the sample has about 940,000 distinct CDR3 sequences; about 48% occur a single time. About an eighth of the sample is held by the ten biggest clonotypes. The sequenced sample consisted of blood. All receptors derive from a man under 40 in good health.

The V call is TRBV29-1, the J call TRBJ2-5, with no clear D. Deletions cut 1 base from V and 1 base from J, with 7 bases between. From germline, CDR1 is SQVTM and CDR2 ANQGSEA. The CDR3 spans 13 residues. The CDR3 DNA reads TGCAGCGTTGAAGTAAAGTTCCAAGAGACCCAGTACTTC. It codes for CSVEVKFQETQYF.

The V gene is TRBV12-3 or TRBV12-4, the J gene TRBJ1-6; D is unresolved. There are 11 residues in the CDR3. With 4 bases removed from V and 14 bases from J, the gap between germline ends came to 9 bases. CDR3 in DNA: TGTGCCAGCAGTTACGACCAAGCCCTCCACTTT. This codes for CASSYDQALHF.

V and J are TRBV15 and TRBJ2-7, with 10 bases fitting TRBD1. Per the germline V gene, CDR1 is LNHNV and CDR2 is YYDKDF (reference sequence). The CDR3 spans 16 residues. V lost 0 bases and J lost 4; bases outside the gene matches: 6. The CDR3 loop reads CATSREGTGESYEQYF. The CDR3 bases are TGTGCCACCAGCAGAGAGGGGACAGGGGAGTCATACGAGCAGTACTTC.

This chain uses TRBV7-9 with TRBJ2-1, with TRBD1 matching over 9 bases. Germline V gene lookup returns CDR1 SEHNR and CDR2 FQNEAQ (reference sequence). The CDR3 has 13 amino acids. V lost 2 bases to trimming and J lost 8 bases; unmatched junction nucleotides: 1. This CDR3 is CASSLRTGDEQFF. CDR3 nucleotides: TGTGCCAGCAGCTTACGGACAGGGGATGAGCAGTTCTTC.

This clonotype has just a few counts. The chain carries TRBV7-3 and TRBJ1-4, with D perhaps matching TRBD1 (5 bases). V was trimmed by 3 bases and J by 3 bases, leaving 8 bases between them. The CDR3 loop spans 14 amino acids. From germline, CDR1 is SGHTA and CDR2 FQGTGA. The CDR3 loop reads CASSLGVSNEKLFF. The CDR3 DNA reads TGTGCCAGCAGCTTGGGGGTTTCTAATGAAAAACTGTTTTTT.

The rearrangement joins TRBV6-2 or TRBV6-3 to TRBJ1-1, with 7 positions matching TRBD1. Germline V gene data show CDR1 as MNHEY and CDR2 as SVGEGT. The CDR3 sequence is 15 residues long. Trimming cost V 6 bases and J 1 base; bases outside gene matches: 8. CDR3 coding DNA: TGTGCCAGCAGAGACTTCGGGACAGAGAACACTGAAGCTTTCTTT. This sequence encodes CASRDFGTENTEAFF.

There are a few counts of this clonotype. The chain joins TRBV4-3 to TRBJ1-1, with TRBD1 matching over 8 bases. V gave up 0 bases and J gave up 4 bases; unmatched junction bases: 1. The CDR3 has 14 residues. Germline V lookup: CDR1 LGHNA, CDR2 YSLEER. The CDR3 protein is CASSQEGQGTEAFF. CDR3 nucleotide sequence: TGCGCCAGCAGCCAAGAAGGACAGGGCACTGAAGCTTTCTTT.